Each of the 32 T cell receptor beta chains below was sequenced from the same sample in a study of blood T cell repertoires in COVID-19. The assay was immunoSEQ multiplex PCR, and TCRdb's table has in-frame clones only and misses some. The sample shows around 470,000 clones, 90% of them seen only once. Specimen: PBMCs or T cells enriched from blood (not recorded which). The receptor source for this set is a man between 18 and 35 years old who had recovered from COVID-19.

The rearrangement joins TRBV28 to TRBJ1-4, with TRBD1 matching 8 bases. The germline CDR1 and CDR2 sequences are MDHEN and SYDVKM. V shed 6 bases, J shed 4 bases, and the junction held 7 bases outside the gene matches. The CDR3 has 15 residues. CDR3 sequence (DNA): TGTGCCAGCAGGGGATGGACAGGGCTTAATGAAAAACTGTTTTTT. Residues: CASRGWTGLNEKLFF.

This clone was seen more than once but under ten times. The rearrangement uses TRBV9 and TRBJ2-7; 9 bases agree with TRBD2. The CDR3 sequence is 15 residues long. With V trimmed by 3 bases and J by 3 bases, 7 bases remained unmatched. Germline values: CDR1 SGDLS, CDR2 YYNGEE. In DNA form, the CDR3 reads TGTGCCAGCAGCGCCGGTAGCGGGAGAGGCTACGAGCAGTACTTC. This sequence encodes CASSAGSGRGYEQYF.

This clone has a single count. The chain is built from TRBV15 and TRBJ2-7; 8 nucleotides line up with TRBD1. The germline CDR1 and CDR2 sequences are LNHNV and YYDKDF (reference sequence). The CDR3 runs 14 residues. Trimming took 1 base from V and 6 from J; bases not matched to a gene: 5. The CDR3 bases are TGTGCCACCAGCAGAGGCCAGGGGGCGGGCGAGCAGTACTTC. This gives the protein CATSRGQGAGEQYF. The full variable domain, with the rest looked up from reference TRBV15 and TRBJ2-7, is DAMVIQNPRYQVTQFGKPVTLSCSQTLNHNVMYWYQQKSSQAPKLLFHYYDKDFNNEADTPDNFQSRRPNTSFCFLDIRSPGLGDTAMYLCATSRGQGAGEQYFGPGTRLTVT.

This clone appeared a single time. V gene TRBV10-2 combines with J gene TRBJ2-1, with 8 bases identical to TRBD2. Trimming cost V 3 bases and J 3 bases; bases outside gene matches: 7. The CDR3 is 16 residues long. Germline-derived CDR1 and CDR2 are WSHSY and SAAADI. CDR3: CASSETSGILYNEQFF. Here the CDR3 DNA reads TGCGCCAGCAGTGAAACTAGCGGTATCCTCTACAATGAGCAGTTCTTC.

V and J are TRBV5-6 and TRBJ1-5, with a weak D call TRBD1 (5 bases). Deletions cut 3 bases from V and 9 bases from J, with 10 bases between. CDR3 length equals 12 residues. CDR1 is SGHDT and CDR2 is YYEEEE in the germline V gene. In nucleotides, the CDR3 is TGTGCCAGCAGCTCAAACGGGGGGCCCCAGCATTTT. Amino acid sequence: CASSSNGGPQHF.

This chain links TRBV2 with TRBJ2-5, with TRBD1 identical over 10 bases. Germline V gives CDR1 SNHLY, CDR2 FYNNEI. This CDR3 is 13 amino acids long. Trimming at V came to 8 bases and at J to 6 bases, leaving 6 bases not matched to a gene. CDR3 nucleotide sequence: TGTGCCAGCCTTTTAGACAGGGGGCAGACCCAGTACTTC. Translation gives CASLLDRGQTQYF. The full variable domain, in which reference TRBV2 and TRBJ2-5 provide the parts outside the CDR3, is EPEVTQTPSHQVTQMGQEVILRCVPISNHLYFYWYRQILGQKVEFLVSFYNNEISEKSEIFDDQFSVERPDGSNFTLKIRSTKLEDSAMYFCASLLDRGQTQYFGPGTRLLVL.

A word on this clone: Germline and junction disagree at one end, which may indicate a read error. In nucleotides, the CDR3 is TGCGCCAGCAGCTCGACAGGGACGAACCCTGAAGCTTTCTTT. This sequence encodes CASSSTGTNPEAFF. V and J are TRBV5-1 and TRBJ1-1, with TRBD1 identical over 7 bases. The CDR3 is 14 residues long. Germline V gene data show CDR1 as SGHRS and CDR2 as YFSETQ.

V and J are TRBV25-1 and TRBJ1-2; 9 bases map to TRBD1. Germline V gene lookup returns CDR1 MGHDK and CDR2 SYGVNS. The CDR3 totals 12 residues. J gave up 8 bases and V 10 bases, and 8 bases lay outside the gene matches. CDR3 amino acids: CATSGTGYGYTF. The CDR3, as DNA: TGTGCCACCTCCGGGACAGGGTACGGCTACACCTTC.

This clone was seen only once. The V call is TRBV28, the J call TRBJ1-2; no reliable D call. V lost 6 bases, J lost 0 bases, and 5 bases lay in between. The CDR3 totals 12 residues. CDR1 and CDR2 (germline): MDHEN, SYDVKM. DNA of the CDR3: TGTGCCAGCAGGTACACTAACTATGGCTACACCTTC. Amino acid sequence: CASRYTNYGYTF.

CDR3 loop: CASRKDSNTEAFF. The CDR3 DNA is TGTGCCAGCAGAAAGGACTCGAACACTGAAGCTTTCTTT. The chain links TRBV6-5 to TRBJ1-1; D unclear. Per germline, CDR1 MNHEY and CDR2 SVGAGI. V was shortened by 6 bases and J by 1 base, with 9 bases between the two germline ends. The CDR3 is made up of 13 amino acids.

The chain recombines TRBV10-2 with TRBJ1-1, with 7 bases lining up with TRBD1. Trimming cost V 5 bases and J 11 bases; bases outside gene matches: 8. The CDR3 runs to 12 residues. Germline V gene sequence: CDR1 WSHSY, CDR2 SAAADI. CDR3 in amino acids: CASSRTTGEAFF. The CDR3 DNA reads TGCGCCAGCAGTCGTACTACAGGGGAGGCTTTCTTT.

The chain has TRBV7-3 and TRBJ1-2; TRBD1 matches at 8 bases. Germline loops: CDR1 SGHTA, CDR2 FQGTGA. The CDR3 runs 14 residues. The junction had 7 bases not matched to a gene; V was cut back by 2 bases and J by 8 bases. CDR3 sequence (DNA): TGTGCCAGCAGCTTAGATTCCAGGGGGCTGGGCTACACCTTC. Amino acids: CASSLDSRGLGYTF.

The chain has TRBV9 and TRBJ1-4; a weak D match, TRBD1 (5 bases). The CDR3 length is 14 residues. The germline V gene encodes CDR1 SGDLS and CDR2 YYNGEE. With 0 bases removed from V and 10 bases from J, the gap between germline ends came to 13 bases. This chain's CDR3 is CASSVVDSKGKLFF. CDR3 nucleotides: TGTGCCAGCAGCGTAGTCGACAGTAAGGGAAAACTGTTTTTT.

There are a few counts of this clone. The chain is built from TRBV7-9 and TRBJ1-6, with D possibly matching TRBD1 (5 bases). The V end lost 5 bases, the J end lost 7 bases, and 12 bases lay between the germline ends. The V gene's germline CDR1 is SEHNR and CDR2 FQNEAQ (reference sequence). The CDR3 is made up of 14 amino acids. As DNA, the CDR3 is TGTGCCAGCAGCGGGGGGATGCGAAATTCACCCCTCCACTTT. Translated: CASSGGMRNSPLHF.

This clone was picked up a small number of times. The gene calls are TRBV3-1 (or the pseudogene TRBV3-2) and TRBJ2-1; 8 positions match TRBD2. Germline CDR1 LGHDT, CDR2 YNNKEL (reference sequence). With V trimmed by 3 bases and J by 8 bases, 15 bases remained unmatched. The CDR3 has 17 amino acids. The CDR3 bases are TGTGCCAGCAGCCACTCCCTGCGTCCGGGAGGGCCCCATGAGCAGTTCTTC. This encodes CASSHSLRPGGPHEQFF.

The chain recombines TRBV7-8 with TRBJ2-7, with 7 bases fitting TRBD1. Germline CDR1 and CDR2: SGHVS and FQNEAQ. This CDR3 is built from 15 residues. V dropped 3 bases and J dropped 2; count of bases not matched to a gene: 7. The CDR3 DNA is TGTGCCAGCAGCTTTGCGACAGGGCCTCCCTACGAGCAGTACTTC. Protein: CASSFATGPPYEQYF. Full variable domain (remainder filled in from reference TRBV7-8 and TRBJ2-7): GAGVSQSPRYKVAKRGQDVALRCDPISGHVSLFWYQQALGQGPEFLTYFQNEAQLDKSGLPSDRFFAERPEGSVSTLKIQRTQQEDSAVYLCASSFATGPPYEQYFGPGTRLTVT.

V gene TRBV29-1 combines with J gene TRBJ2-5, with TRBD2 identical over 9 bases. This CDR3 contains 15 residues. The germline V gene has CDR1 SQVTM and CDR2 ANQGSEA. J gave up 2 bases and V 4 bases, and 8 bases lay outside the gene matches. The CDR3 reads CSVVRPSGMQETQYF. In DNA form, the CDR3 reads TGCAGCGTTGTTCGGCCTAGCGGGATGCAAGAGACCCAGTACTTC.

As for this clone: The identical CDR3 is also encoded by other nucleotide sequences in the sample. CDR3 loop: CASSQEGGYGYTF. The CDR3 region has the DNA TGCGCCAGCAGCCAAGAGGGAGGGTATGGCTACACCTTC. The chain has TRBV4-1 and TRBJ1-2; D call uncertain. V lost 0 bases, J lost 5 bases, and 7 bases lay in between. Per the germline V gene, CDR1 is MGHRA and CDR2 is YSYEKL. CDR3 length: 13 amino acids.

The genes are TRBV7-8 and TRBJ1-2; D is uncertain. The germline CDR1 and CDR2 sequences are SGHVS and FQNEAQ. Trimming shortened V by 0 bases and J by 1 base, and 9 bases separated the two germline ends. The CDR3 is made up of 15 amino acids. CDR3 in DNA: TGTGCCAGCAGCTTAGCGGTACAGCTTAACTATGGCTACACCTTC. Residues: CASSLAVQLNYGYTF.

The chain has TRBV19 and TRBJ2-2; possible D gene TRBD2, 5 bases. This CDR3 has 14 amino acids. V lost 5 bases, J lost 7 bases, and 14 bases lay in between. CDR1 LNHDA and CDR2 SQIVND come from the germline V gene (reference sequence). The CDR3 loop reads CASSAREVRGELFF. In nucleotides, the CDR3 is TGTGCCAGTAGTGCCCGGGAAGTACGCGGGGAGCTGTTTTTT.

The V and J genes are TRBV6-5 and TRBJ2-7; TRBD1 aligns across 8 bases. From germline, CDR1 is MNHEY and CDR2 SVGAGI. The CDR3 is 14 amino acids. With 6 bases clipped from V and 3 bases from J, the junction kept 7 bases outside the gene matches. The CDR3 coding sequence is TGTGCCAGCAGCGTGGACAGGGTAATCTACGAGCAGTACTTC. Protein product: CASSVDRVIYEQYF.

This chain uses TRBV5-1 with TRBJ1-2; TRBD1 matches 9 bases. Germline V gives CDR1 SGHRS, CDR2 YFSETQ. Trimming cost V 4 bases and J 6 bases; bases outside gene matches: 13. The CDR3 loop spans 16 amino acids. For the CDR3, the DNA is TGCGCCAGCAGCCGCCGTGGGGACAGGGCCGAGAATGGCTACACCTTC. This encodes CASSRRGDRAENGYTF. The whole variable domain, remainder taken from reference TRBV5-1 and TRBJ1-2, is KAGVTQTPRYLIKTRGQQVTLSCSPISGHRSVSWYQQTPGQGLQFLFEYFSETQRNKGNFPGRFSGRQFSNSRSEMNVSTLELGDSALYLCASSRRGDRAENGYTFGSGTRLTVV.

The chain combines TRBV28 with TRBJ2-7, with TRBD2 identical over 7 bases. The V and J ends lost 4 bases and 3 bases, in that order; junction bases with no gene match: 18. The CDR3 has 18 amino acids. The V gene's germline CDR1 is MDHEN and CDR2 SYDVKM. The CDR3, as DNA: TGTGCCAGCAGTTACCAGCTCGACTTAGCGGGCTTAAACTACGAGCAGTACTTC. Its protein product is CASSYQLDLAGLNYEQYF.

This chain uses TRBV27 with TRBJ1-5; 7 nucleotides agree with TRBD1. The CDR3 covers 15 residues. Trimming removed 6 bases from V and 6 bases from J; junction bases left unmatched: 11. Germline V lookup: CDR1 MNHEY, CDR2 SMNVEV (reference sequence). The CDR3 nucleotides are TGTGCCAGCAGACCACTCGACAGGGATCGTCAGCCCCAGCATTTT. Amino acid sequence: CASRPLDRDRQPQHF.

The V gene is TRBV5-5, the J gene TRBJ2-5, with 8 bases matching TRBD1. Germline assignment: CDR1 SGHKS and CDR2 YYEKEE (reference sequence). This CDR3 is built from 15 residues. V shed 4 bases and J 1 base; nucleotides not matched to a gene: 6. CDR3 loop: CASSPGQGGQETQYF. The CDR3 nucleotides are TGTGCCAGCAGCCCAGGACAGGGTGGCCAAGAGACCCAGTACTTC.

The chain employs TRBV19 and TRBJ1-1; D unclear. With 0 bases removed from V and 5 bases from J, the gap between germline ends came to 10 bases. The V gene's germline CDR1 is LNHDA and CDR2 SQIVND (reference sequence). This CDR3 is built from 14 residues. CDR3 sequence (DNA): TGTGCCAGTAGTATAGAGCCCGAGCGAACTGAAGCTTTCTTT. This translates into CASSIEPERTEAFF.

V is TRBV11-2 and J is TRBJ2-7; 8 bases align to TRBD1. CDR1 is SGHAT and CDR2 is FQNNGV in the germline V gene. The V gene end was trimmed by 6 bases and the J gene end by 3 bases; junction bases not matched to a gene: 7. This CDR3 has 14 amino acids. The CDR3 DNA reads TGTGCCAGCAGTCCTGCCAGGGGGCTCTACGAGCAGTACTTC. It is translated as CASSPARGLYEQYF.

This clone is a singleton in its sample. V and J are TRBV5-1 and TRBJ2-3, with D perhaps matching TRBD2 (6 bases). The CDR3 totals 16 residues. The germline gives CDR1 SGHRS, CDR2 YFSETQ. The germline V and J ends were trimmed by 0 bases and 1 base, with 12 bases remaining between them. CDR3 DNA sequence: TGCGCCAGCAGCTTGGGCGGGGTCTCTGGCACAGATACGCAGTATTTT. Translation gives CASSLGGVSGTDTQYF.

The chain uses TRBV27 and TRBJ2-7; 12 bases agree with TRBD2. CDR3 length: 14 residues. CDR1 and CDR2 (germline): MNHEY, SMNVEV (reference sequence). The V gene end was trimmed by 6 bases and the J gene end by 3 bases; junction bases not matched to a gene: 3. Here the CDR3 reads CASRRLAGVYEQYF. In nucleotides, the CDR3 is TGTGCCAGCAGGAGACTAGCGGGAGTCTACGAGCAGTACTTC.

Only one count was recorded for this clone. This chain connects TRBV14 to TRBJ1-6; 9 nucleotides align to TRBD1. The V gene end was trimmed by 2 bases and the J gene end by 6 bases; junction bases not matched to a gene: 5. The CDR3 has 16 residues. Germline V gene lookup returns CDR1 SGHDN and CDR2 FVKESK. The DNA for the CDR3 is TGTGCCAGCAGCCAAAGGTCGGGACAGGGTAATTCACCCCTCCACTTT. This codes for CASSQRSGQGNSPLHF. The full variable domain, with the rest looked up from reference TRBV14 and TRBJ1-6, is EAGVTQFPSHSVIEKGQTVTLRCDPISGHDNLYWYRRVMGKEIKFLLHFVKESKQDESGMPNNRFLAERTGGTYSTLKVQPAELEDSGVYFCASSQRSGQGNSPLHFGNGTRLTVT.

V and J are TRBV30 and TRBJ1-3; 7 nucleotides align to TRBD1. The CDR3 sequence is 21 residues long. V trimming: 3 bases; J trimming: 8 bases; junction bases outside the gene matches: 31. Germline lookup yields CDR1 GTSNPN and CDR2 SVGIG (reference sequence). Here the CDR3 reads CAWRGGGTDILFTLGSDTIYF. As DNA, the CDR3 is TGTGCCTGGAGAGGAGGCGGGACAGATATACTCTTTACCCTCGGAAGCGACACCATATATTTT.

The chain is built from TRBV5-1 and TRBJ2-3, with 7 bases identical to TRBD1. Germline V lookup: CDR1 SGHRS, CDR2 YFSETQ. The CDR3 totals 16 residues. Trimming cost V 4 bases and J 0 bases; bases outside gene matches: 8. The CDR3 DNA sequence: TGCGCCAGCAGCCCTACAGGGGCGGGTAGCACAGATACGCAGTATTTT. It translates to CASSPTGAGSTDTQYF.